Below, 4 T cell receptor beta chains from the same sample are listed, as sequenced in a study of CD8+CD57+ T cells in acquired aplastic anemia. CD8+CD57+ cell expansion, shown by flow cytometry, had occurred in the patients selected for sequencing. Genomic DNA, the template, was used for profiling of the TCR beta VDJ and CDR3. TCRdb reanalysed the reads using MiXCR and keeps one entry per CDR3 protein. The sample has 220,000 or so distinct CDR3 sequences; roughly 60% are singletons. The sample was sorted CD4+, CD8+, or CD8+CD57+ T cells (not recorded which) from PBMCs. The receptors originated from a human donor with aplastic anemia.

The chain joins TRBV12-3 or TRBV12-4 to TRBJ2-5; the match to TRBD2 covers 7 bases. The ends lost 8 bases at V and 5 bases at J; junction bases unmatched: 11. The CDR3 loop spans 14 amino acids. The CDR3 region is CASGLSGSGETQYF. The CDR3 bases are TGTGCCAGCGGCCTTAGCGGGTCGGGGGAGACCCAGTACTTC.

The rearrangement uses TRBV10-3 and TRBJ2-1; 8 bases line up with TRBD1. Germline trimming cut 2 bases from V and 2 bases from J; bases unmatched to any gene: 17. The CDR3 runs 20 residues. CDR1 and CDR2 (germline): ENHRY, SYGVKD. CDR3 residues: CAISEPTLRTGMGTYNEQFF. CDR3 sequence (DNA): TGTGCCATCAGTGAGCCTACCTTAAGGACAGGGATGGGAACCTACAATGAGCAGTTCTTC.

Concerning this clonotype itself: The junction does not match germline at one end; this may be a read error. The genes are TRBV11-2 and TRBJ2-2; D not resolved. CDR3 size: 14 residues. Germline values: CDR1 SGHAT, CDR2 FQNNGV. The CDR3 sequence: CASSLDRNSGELFF. CDR3 coding DNA: TGTGCCAGCAGCTTAGATCGGAACAGCGGGGAGCTGTTTTTT.

The chain joins TRBV4-2 to TRBJ1-2; unclear D gene. This CDR3 is 14 amino acids long. Germline values: CDR1 LGHNA, CDR2 YNFKEQ. V lost 0 bases and J lost 0, with 5 bases in between. The CDR3 sequence is CASSQDAANYGYTF. Here the CDR3 DNA reads TGTGCCAGCAGCCAAGACGCAGCTAACTATGGCTACACCTTC.